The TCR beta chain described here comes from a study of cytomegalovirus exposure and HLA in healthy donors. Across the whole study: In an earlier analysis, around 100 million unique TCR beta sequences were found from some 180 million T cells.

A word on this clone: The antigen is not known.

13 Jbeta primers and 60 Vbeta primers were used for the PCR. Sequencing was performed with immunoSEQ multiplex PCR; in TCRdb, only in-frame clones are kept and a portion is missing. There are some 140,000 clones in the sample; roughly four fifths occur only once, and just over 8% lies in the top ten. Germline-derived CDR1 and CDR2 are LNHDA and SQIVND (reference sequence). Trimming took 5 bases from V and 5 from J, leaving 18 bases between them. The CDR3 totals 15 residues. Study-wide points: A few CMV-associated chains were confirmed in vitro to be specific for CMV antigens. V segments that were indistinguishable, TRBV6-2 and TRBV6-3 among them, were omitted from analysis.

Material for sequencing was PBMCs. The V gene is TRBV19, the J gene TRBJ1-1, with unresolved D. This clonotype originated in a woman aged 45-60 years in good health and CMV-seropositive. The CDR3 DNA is TGTGCCAGTAGTCCCCAAAGTCCGGGGAGGACTGAAGCTTTCTTT. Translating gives CASSPQSPGRTEAFF.